Listed below are T cell receptor beta chains from one sample, sequenced in a study of blood T cell repertoires in COVID-19. Data came from immunoSEQ multiplex PCR; TCRdb stores just in-frame clones and leaves some out. The sample has under 250,000 clones, over 80% seen once. Specimen: PBMCs or T cells enriched from blood (not recorded which). Receptors were obtained from a woman aged 25 to 39 with acute COVID-19. The CDR3 runs from the conserved cysteine through the conserved F or W. The D gene is left open where the match is weak. Expanded clones are given a class, and other clones once, few, many or no size at all.

V gene: TRBV2; J gene: TRBJ2-1; D gene: -; clone size: -; CDR3 protein: CASSIPRVSSYNEQFF; CDR3 DNA: TGTGCCAGCAGTATTCCGAGGGTTAGCTCCTACAATGAGCAGTTCTTC
V gene: TRBV5-5; J gene: TRBJ2-1; D gene: TRBD2; clone size: -; CDR3 protein: CASSLGPSGGAHREFF; CDR3 DNA: TGTGCCAGCAGCTTGGGTCCCAGCGGGGGGGCCCATCGGGAGTTCTTC
V gene: TRBV30; J gene: TRBJ1-2; D gene: TRBD1; clone size: -; CDR3 protein: CAWRQVRQGYGYTF; CDR3 DNA: TGTGCCTGGAGGCAGGTCCGACAGGGATATGGCTACACCTTC
V gene: TRBV6-2/TRBV6-3; J gene: TRBJ1-4; D gene: TRBD1; clone size: -; CDR3 protein: CASSLTGTGREKLFF; CDR3 DNA: TGTGCCAGCAGTCTAACCGGGACAGGGCGTGAAAAACTGTTTTTT
V gene: TRBV5-8; J gene: TRBJ2-2; D gene: TRBD2; clone size: -; CDR3 protein: CASSLARTSGATGELFF; CDR3 DNA: TGTGCCAGCAGCTTGGCCAGGACTAGCGGGGCTACCGGGGAGCTGTTTTTT
V gene: TRBV30; J gene: TRBJ2-6; D gene: TRBD1; clone size: -; CDR3 protein: CAWSAWTGPGANVLTF; CDR3 DNA: TGTGCCTGGAGTGCGTGGACAGGCCCCGGGGCCAACGTCCTGACTTTC
V gene: TRBV5-4; J gene: TRBJ1-4; D gene: TRBD1; clone size: -; CDR3 protein: CASSPDRSNEKLFF; CDR3 DNA: TGTGCCAGCAGCCCGGACAGGTCTAATGAAAAACTGTTTTTT
V gene: TRBV5-5; J gene: TRBJ1-2; D gene: TRBD1; clone size: -; CDR3 protein: CASSFFDRGSANYGYTF; CDR3 DNA: TGTGCCAGCAGCTTTTTTGACAGGGGGTCTGCAAACTATGGCTACACCTTC
V gene: TRBV29-1; J gene: TRBJ1-1; D gene: -; clone size: few; CDR3 protein: CSVADRTNTEAFF; CDR3 DNA: TGCAGCGTGGCTGACAGAACTAACACTGAAGCTTTCTTT
V gene: TRBV19; J gene: TRBJ2-1; D gene: TRBD1; clone size: once; CDR3 protein: CASSVPPGQGYNEQFF; CDR3 DNA: TGTGCCAGTAGTGTCCCCCCGGGACAGGGGTACAATGAGCAGTTCTTC
V gene: TRBV5-5; J gene: TRBJ1-2; D gene: -; clone size: -; CDR3 protein: CASSPGQHYGYTF; CDR3 DNA: TGTGCCAGCAGTCCAGGACAGCACTATGGCTACACCTTC
V gene: TRBV25-1; J gene: TRBJ1-2; D gene: -; clone size: few; CDR3 protein: CASRPDSFLAIGYTF; CDR3 DNA: TGTGCCAGCCGTCCGGACAGCTTCCTCGCTATCGGCTACACCTTC
V gene: TRBV19; J gene: TRBJ1-5; D gene: -; clone size: -; CDR3 protein: CASSLMTGSYLPQHF; CDR3 DNA: TGTGCCAGTAGTTTAATGACCGGGTCGTACCTGCCCCAGCATTTT
V gene: TRBV13; J gene: TRBJ2-2; D gene: -; clone size: -; CDR3 protein: CASSSEVGTLNTGELFF; CDR3 DNA: TGTGCCAGCAGCTCCGAGGTGGGGACTTTGAACACCGGGGAGCTGTTTTTT
V gene: TRBV7-9; J gene: TRBJ1-1; D gene: TRBD1; clone size: -; CDR3 protein: CASSTDRGEAFF; CDR3 DNA: TGTGCCAGCAGCACAGACAGGGGTGAAGCTTTCTTT
V gene: TRBV11-2; J gene: TRBJ2-2; D gene: -; clone size: -; CDR3 protein: CASSLTRNTGELFF; CDR3 DNA: TGTGCCAGCAGCTTAACTAGGAACACCGGGGAGCTGTTTTTT
V gene: TRBV19; J gene: TRBJ2-2; D gene: TRBD1; clone size: few; CDR3 protein: CASSIAGGTGELFF; CDR3 DNA: TGTGCCAGTAGTATAGCAGGGGGCACCGGGGAGCTGTTTTTT
V gene: TRBV10-3; J gene: TRBJ1-2; D gene: TRBD1; clone size: -; CDR3 protein: CAISDRDRGVYGYTF; CDR3 DNA: TGTGCCATCAGTGACCGGGACAGGGGGGTCTATGGCTACACCTTC
V gene: TRBV2; J gene: TRBJ2-2; D gene: TRBD1; clone size: -; CDR3 protein: CASSEMDRGIGELFF; CDR3 DNA: TGTGCCAGCAGCGAGATGGACAGGGGAATCGGGGAGCTGTTTTTT
V gene: TRBV4-3; J gene: TRBJ1-4; D gene: TRBD1; clone size: -; CDR3 protein: CASSQGDREGLNEKLFF; CDR3 DNA: TGCGCCAGCAGCCAAGGGGACAGGGAAGGGTTGAATGAAAAACTGTTTTTT
V gene: TRBV12-3/TRBV12-4; J gene: TRBJ2-7; D gene: -; clone size: -; CDR3 protein: CASSLEPRGQYF; CDR3 DNA: TGTGCCAGCAGTTTAGAACCCAGAGGGCAGTACTTC
V gene: TRBV15; J gene: TRBJ2-1; D gene: TRBD2; clone size: -; CDR3 protein: CATSRDERGFSYNEQFF; CDR3 DNA: TGTGCCACCAGCAGGGATGAGCGGGGGTTCTCCTACAATGAGCAGTTCTTC
V gene: TRBV5-1; J gene: TRBJ2-3; D gene: TRBD2; clone size: -; CDR3 protein: CASSPFGGGTDTQYF; CDR3 DNA: TGCGCCAGCAGCCCCTTTGGGGGGGGCACAGATACGCAGTATTTT
V gene: TRBV29-1; J gene: TRBJ1-1; D gene: TRBD1; clone size: -; CDR3 protein: CSVTRQGETEAFF; CDR3 DNA: TGCAGCGTTACCCGACAGGGTGAGACTGAAGCTTTCTTT
V gene: TRBV19; J gene: TRBJ1-6; D gene: TRBD1; clone size: -; CDR3 protein: CASSNLGQQFTPLHF; CDR3 DNA: TGTGCCAGTAGTAATCTGGGACAGCAGTTTACGCCCCTCCACTTT
V gene: TRBV6-7; J gene: TRBJ2-1; D gene: -; clone size: -; CDR3 protein: CASSHPGNYNEQFF; CDR3 DNA: TGTGCCAGCAGTCATCCGGGAAATTACAATGAGCAGTTCTTC
V gene: TRBV2; J gene: TRBJ1-2; D gene: TRBD1; clone size: -; CDR3 protein: CASRSGQGRGDYGYTF; CDR3 DNA: TGTGCCAGCAGATCAGGACAGGGGCGGGGGGACTATGGCTACACCTTC
V gene: TRBV6-5; J gene: TRBJ2-7; D gene: -; clone size: once; CDR3 protein: CASSLQDYYEQYF; CDR3 DNA: TGTGCCAGCAGTTTGCAGGATTACTACGAGCAGTACTTC